Each of the 21 T cell receptor beta chains below was sequenced from the same sample in a study of blood T cell repertoires in COVID-19. This table comes from immunoSEQ multiplex PCR, and its TCRdb copy is limited to in-frame clones, with some not included. The sample lists some 190,000 clones, 86% occurring once. Sequences were obtained from PBMCs or T cells enriched from blood (not recorded which). These receptors were collected from a man aged 35 to 55 with acute COVID-19.

V gene TRBV6-4 combines with J gene TRBJ2-2; a weak D match, TRBD2 (6 bases). The germline V gene encodes CDR1 MRHNA and CDR2 SNTAGT. This CDR3 region has 15 residues. V gave up 4 bases and J gave up 6 bases, with 15 bases separating them. CDR3 loop: CASSAEGGSSGELFF. As DNA, the CDR3 is TGTGCCAGCAGTGCCGAGGGAGGATCCTCCGGGGAGCTGTTTTTT.

This clone was observed a few times. The rearrangement links TRBV11-2 to TRBJ2-7; perhaps TRBD2 as D (5 bases). Trimming took 3 bases from V and 7 from J, leaving 19 bases between them. In germline, CDR1 is SGHAT, CDR2 FQNNGV. The CDR3 is 15 residues long. The CDR3 coding sequence is TGTGCCAGCAGCTTGTCGCTAGCCTACTACGATGAGCAGTACTTC. This encodes CASSLSLAYYDEQYF.

This rearrangement joins TRBV7-6 to TRBJ2-7; 7 bases agree with TRBD1. Trimming took 0 bases from V and 3 from J; bases not matched to a gene: 5. Germline V gene lookup returns CDR1 SGHVS and CDR2 FNYEAQ. CDR3 length: 15 amino acids. Here the CDR3 DNA reads TGTGCCAGCAGCTTAGCAGGGGGCCAGAGCTACGAGCAGTACTTC. Protein: CASSLAGGQSYEQYF. Using reference TRBV7-6 and TRBJ2-7 for the parts outside the CDR3, the full variable domain is GAGVSQSPRYKVTKRGQDVALRCDPISGHVSLYWYRQALGQGPEFLTYFNYEAQQDKSGLPNDRFSAERPEGSISTLTIQRTEQRDSAMYRCASSLAGGQSYEQYFGPGTRLTVT.

V gene TRBV5-1 combines with J gene TRBJ1-2, with 8 bases fitting TRBD1. The CDR3 consists of 17 residues. The V segment lost 6 bases and the J segment 3 bases; nucleotides outside the gene matches: 16. CDR1 is SGHRS and CDR2 is YFSETQ in the germline V gene. In nucleotides, the CDR3 is TGCGCCAGCACCCGGTTGGGGACAGGTTTTTTGGACTATGGCTACACCTTC. Protein product: CASTRLGTGFLDYGYTF.

This chain joins TRBV3-1 (or the pseudogene TRBV3-2) and TRBJ2-2; 7 bases are a match to TRBD2. Unmatched junction bases numbered 9, after V lost 4 bases and J lost 4 bases. This CDR3 is 16 amino acids long. Per the germline V gene, CDR1 is LGHDT and CDR2 is YNNKEL (reference sequence). The chain's CDR3 is CASSPWGGRGTGELFF. The CDR3 bases are TGTGCCAGCAGCCCCTGGGGGGGGAGAGGCACCGGGGAGCTGTTTTTT.

J is TRBJ1-1 and V is TRBV11-1; D is uncertain. The CDR3 is 13 residues long. Trimming pared 6 bases from V and 4 bases from J, leaving 12 bases between. The germline V gene encodes CDR1 SGHAT and CDR2 FQDESV (reference sequence). Written as DNA, the CDR3 is TGTGCCAGCAGAGAGGTCGAAGGCACTGAAGCTTTCTTT. This encodes CASREVEGTEAFF.

The chain couples TRBV28 to TRBJ2-2; 15 bases map to TRBD2. The CDR3 runs to 19 residues. Germline CDR1 MDHEN, CDR2 SYDVKM. Trimming removed 4 bases from V and 5 bases from J; junction bases left unmatched: 11. CDR3 sequence: CASSSPGTSGRRGTGELFF. CDR3 in DNA: TGTGCCAGCAGTTCTCCCGGGACTAGCGGGAGGAGGGGTACCGGGGAGCTGTTTTTT.

The chain is built from TRBV4-1 and TRBJ2-5, with D tentatively TRBD1 (5 bases). Per germline, CDR1 MGHRA and CDR2 YSYEKL. The CDR3 has 16 amino acids. The ends were cut back, 4 bases at V and 0 bases at J, with 15 bases in the middle. For the CDR3, the DNA is TGCGCCAGCAGCCCCCCCGGCAGGGCGAACCAAGAGACCCAGTACTTC. Protein product: CASSPPGRANQETQYF.

The gene calls are TRBV29-1 and TRBJ1-1; D ambiguous. Per germline, CDR1 SQVTM and CDR2 ANQGSEA. Trimming cost V 5 bases and J 2 bases, with 15 bases left between them. The CDR3 contains 14 residues. CDR3 nucleotides: TGCAGCGTTTACAGAGGGTCGTCTAACACTGAAGCTTTCTTT. Protein: CSVYRGSSNTEAFF.

The chain employs TRBV19 and TRBJ2-1, with 11 bases identical to TRBD2. Unmatched junction bases numbered 4, after V lost 3 bases and J lost 6 bases. This CDR3 region has 15 residues. In germline, CDR1 is LNHDA, CDR2 SQIVND (reference sequence). The CDR3: CASSIIGTSGNEQFF. Written as DNA, the CDR3 is TGTGCCAGTAGTATTATCGGGACTAGCGGCAATGAGCAGTTCTTC. Based on the CDR3 plus reference TRBV19 and TRBJ2-1, the full variable domain is DGGITQSPKYLFRKEGQNVTLSCEQNLNHDAMYWYRQDPGQGLRLIYYSQIVNDFQKGDIAEGYSVSREKKESFPLTVTSAQKNPTAFYLCASSIIGTSGNEQFFGPGTRLTVL.

This chain joins TRBV6-1 and TRBJ2-7; maybe TRBD2 (6 bases). Germline-derived CDR1 and CDR2 are MNHNS and SASEGT. The CDR3 contains 14 residues. V lost 3 bases to trimming and J lost 6 bases, with 15 bases between them. This CDR3 reads CASSDNSGLREQYF. The CDR3 nucleotides read TGTGCCAGCAGTGACAACTCGGGACTCCGCGAGCAGTACTTC.

The rearrangement joins TRBV7-8 to TRBJ1-4, with TRBD1 as a possible D gene (6 bases). CDR1 is SGHVS, CDR2 FQNEAQ, per germline. The CDR3 is 16 amino acids. The V and J ends lost 3 bases and 0 bases respectively, with 11 bases between them. The CDR3 spells CASSFEGGATNEKLFF. The CDR3 DNA reads as TGTGCCAGCAGCTTCGAAGGGGGAGCAACTAATGAAAAACTGTTTTTT.

The rearrangement joins TRBV5-1 to TRBJ1-5, with 10 bases identical to TRBD1. The length of the CDR3 is 17 residues. Germline V gene data show CDR1 as SGHRS and CDR2 as YFSETQ. The trim removed 4 bases at V and 0 bases at J, leaving 7 bases unmatched. In DNA form, the CDR3 reads TGCGCCAGCAGCCAGGGGACAGGGGACTATAGCAATCAGCCCCAGCATTTT. Its protein product is CASSQGTGDYSNQPQHF.

The chain recombines TRBV5-1 with TRBJ2-5; 8 bases map to TRBD2. This CDR3 contains 15 residues. V shed 3 bases, J shed 5 bases, and the junction held 9 bases outside the gene matches. Germline loops: CDR1 SGHRS, CDR2 YFSETQ. CDR3 nucleotides: TGCGCCAGCAGCTCCACCGGGGGGGCCGCGGAGACCCAGTACTTC. The encoded protein is CASSSTGGAAETQYF.

V gene TRBV30 combines with J gene TRBJ2-7, with D unresolved. The CDR3 has 13 residues. CDR1 GTSNPN and CDR2 SVGIG come from the germline V gene (reference sequence). Trimming took 4 bases from V and 4 from J, leaving 14 bases between them. In DNA form, the CDR3 reads TGTGCCTGGAACACCCGAAGTGGTTACGAGCAGTACTTC. Translating gives CAWNTRSGYEQYF.

The V gene is TRBV6-4, the J gene TRBJ1-6, with TRBD1 identical over 11 bases. CDR1 and CDR2 (germline): MRHNA, SNTAGT. The CDR3 spans 14 residues. The ends lost 2 bases at V and 12 bases at J; junction bases unmatched: 3. CDR3 protein: CASSDTDRGQPLHF. The CDR3 DNA reads TGTGCCAGCAGTGACACGGACAGGGGGCAACCCCTCCACTTT.

This chain uses TRBV5-1 with TRBJ2-1; maybe TRBD2 (5 bases). Germline CDR1 is SGHRS and CDR2 is YFSETQ. The length of the CDR3 is 17 residues. Trimming left V 0 bases short and J 1 base short, with 14 bases between. The CDR3 loop reads CASSLVGSVGSYNEQFF. In DNA, the CDR3 is TGCGCCAGCAGCTTGGTGGGTAGCGTCGGGTCCTACAATGAGCAGTTCTTC.

The rearrangement joins TRBV30 to TRBJ1-2; 7 bases line up with TRBD1. With 3 bases clipped from V and 7 bases from J, the junction kept 5 bases outside the gene matches. CDR3 length: 12 amino acids. The germline V gene has CDR1 GTSNPN and CDR2 SVGIG (reference sequence). CDR3 sequence reads: CAWSDRESGYTF. The CDR3 coding sequence is TGTGCCTGGAGCGACAGGGAAAGTGGCTACACCTTC.

The chain links TRBV7-3 to TRBJ1-2, with 8 bases fitting TRBD1. The length of the CDR3 is 18 residues. Germline V gene lookup returns CDR1 SGHTA and CDR2 FQGTGA. With V trimmed by 5 bases and J by 3 bases, 17 bases remained unmatched. In nucleotides, the CDR3 is TGTGCCAGCAGCCTTCCCCGGGACAGGATTCACATGCACTATGGCTACACCTTC. This encodes CASSLPRDRIHMHYGYTF. Combining the CDR3 with reference TRBV7-3 and TRBJ1-2 gives the whole variable domain GAGVSQTPSNKVTEKGKYVELRCDPISGHTALYWYRQSLGQGPEFLIYFQGTGAADDSGLPNDRFFAVRPEGSVSTLKIQRTERGDSAVYLCASSLPRDRIHMHYGYTFGSGTRLTVV.

The chain recombines TRBV19 with TRBJ1-4, with D uncertain. Germline loops: CDR1 LNHDA, CDR2 SQIVND (reference sequence). This CDR3 spans 15 amino acids. The ends were cut back, 1 base at V and 8 bases at J, with 14 bases in the middle. CDR3 nucleotide sequence: TGTGCCAGTAGTATAGGGCATCCAAGAGGGGAAAAACTGTTTTTT. Translation: CASSIGHPRGEKLFF.

The V and J genes are TRBV11-2 and TRBJ1-1; D is uncertain. This CDR3 has 15 amino acids. Per the germline V gene, CDR1 is SGHAT and CDR2 is FQNNGV. The germline V and J ends were trimmed by 6 bases and 5 bases, with 19 bases remaining between them. The CDR3 DNA reads TGTGCCAGCAGGTCGATGGAGGGCTGGGGTACTGAAGCTTTCTTT. Translation gives CASRSMEGWGTEAFF.